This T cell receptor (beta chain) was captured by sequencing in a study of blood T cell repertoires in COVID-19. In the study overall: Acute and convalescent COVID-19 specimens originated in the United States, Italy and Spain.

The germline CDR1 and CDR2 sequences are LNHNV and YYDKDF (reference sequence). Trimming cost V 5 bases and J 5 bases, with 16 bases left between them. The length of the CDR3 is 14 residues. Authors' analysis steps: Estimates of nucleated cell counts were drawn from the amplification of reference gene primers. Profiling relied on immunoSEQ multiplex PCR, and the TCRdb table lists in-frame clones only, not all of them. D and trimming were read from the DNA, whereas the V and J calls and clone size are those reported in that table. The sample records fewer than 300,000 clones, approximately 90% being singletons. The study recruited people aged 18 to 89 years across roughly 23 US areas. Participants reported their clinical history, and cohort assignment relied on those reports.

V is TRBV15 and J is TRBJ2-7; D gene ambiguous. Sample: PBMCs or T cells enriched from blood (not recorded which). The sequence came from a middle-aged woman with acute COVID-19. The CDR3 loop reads CATSPRRRVDEQYF. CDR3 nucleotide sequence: TGTGCCACCAGCCCGCGCCGACGGGTTGACGAGCAGTACTTC.